This TCR beta chain appears in the sequencing data of a study of CD8+CD57+ T cells in acquired aplastic anemia. Study context: Sorted CD4+ and CD8+ cells yielded roughly 3.1 ug of DNA on average. Study-wide results and limits: Patients and controls shared just under 30 CD8+ CDR3 sequences. Between the patient and control groups, CD8+ Simpson's diversity did not differ significantly.

The CDR3 has 17 residues. Germline V gene sequence: CDR1 MNHNS, CDR2 SASEGT. Trimming removed 6 bases from V and 1 base from J, with 21 bases in between. The use of genomic DNA as template underpinned the TCR beta VDJ and CDR3 profiling. TCRdb used MiXCR to reprocess the reads, holding one entry per CDR3 protein. The repertoire holds some 190,000 distinct CDR3 sequences, with just over 45% as singletons. In the case of this clonotype: Its antigen remains unknown. A single base separates this from a much larger clone, so it may be a read error. The conserved phenylalanine or tryptophan is not found at the CDR3 terminus, so this likely reflects a read error.

The rearrangement uses TRBV6-1 and TRBJ2-5; TRBD2 might be the D (6 bases). Sample: sorted CD4+, CD8+, or CD8+CD57+ T cells (not recorded which) from PBMCs. The source of this sequence is a human donor in good health. The CDR3 is CASRRLVGIQFQETQYL. The DNA for the CDR3 is TGTGCCAGCAGAAGACTAGTGGGAATCCAATTCCAAGAGACCCAGTACCTC.